The TCR beta chain described here comes from a study of cytomegalovirus exposure and HLA in healthy donors. Findings of the study overall: The finding came from a later analysis; first-cohort TCR clusters tended to co-occur in the roughly 120 validation repertoires. There were some public TCRs occurring in many donors, but most TCR sequences were rare. According to the study, roughly 160 TCR beta chains were cytomegalovirus-associated.

Among the roughly 110 subjects of the validation cohort, separate from the roughly 700-subject first cohort, were the donors. Germline CDR1 is SGHRS and CDR2 is YFSETQ. Trimming pared 4 bases from V and 0 bases from J, leaving 11 bases between. CDR3 size: 15 residues. Profiled with immunoSEQ multiplex PCR; TCRdb holds only in-frame clones, not every one. In the table there are under 400,000 clones, around 90% of which are singletons. With respect to this clone: Antigen unknown.

This sequence was found in a man aged 25-45 years in good health and CMV-seronegative. The sequencing input was PBMCs. This chain links TRBV5-1 with TRBJ1-3; possible D gene TRBD1, 6 bases. CDR3 protein: CASSPGHNSGNTIYF. The DNA for the CDR3 is TGCGCCAGCAGCCCGGGACATAACTCTGGAAACACCATATATTTT. The full variable domain, completed using reference TRBV5-1 and TRBJ1-3, is KAGVTQTPRYLIKTRGQQVTLSCSPISGHRSVSWYQQTPGQGLQFLFEYFSETQRNKGNFPGRFSGRQFSNSRSEMNVSTLELGDSALYLCASSPGHNSGNTIYFGEGSWLTVV.